Listed here is a single TCR beta chain. These data originate in a study of cytomegalovirus exposure and HLA in healthy donors. V was clipped by 11 bases and J by 0 bases, with 13 bases between them. Per germline, CDR1 SNHLY and CDR2 FYNNEI. The CDR3 covers 13 residues. The repertoire was sequenced with immunoSEQ multiplex PCR; TCRdb's copy has only in-frame clones and lacks some. The sample consists of some 240,000 clones, around 78% of them appearing once. The chain joins TRBV2 to TRBJ1-1, with a weak D call TRBD1 (6 bases). The sample comprised PBMCs. The source is a woman younger than 35 in good health and CMV-seronegative. CDR3 coding DNA: TGTGCCGGGGGCATAGCTATGAACACTGAAGCTTTCTTT. Translation: CAGGIAMNTEAFF.